The next 28 T cell receptor beta chains were all read from a single sample in a study of post-analysis software for immune sequencing data. General study results and limits: TRBV segments more frequent in patients than in controls numbered roughly 5 and included TRBV5-6, TRBV5-1 and TRBV20-1.

Unique molecular identifiers were built into the TCR beta cDNA libraries. From the PCR reads, TCRdb called clonotypes with MiXCR, one entry per CDR3 protein. There are roughly 730,000 distinct CDR3 sequences in the sample; about 27% occur only once, and around 0.6% lies in the top ten. The antigens these receptors bind are not known. Sequenced: blood. These receptor sequences come from a girl aged 10-17 years with multiple sclerosis.

This chain links TRBV19 with TRBJ2-1; unclear D gene. The germline gives CDR1 LNHDA, CDR2 SQIVND (reference sequence). V lost 3 bases and J 3 bases, leaving 12 bases between the germline ends. The CDR3 length is 15 residues. The CDR3 region is CASSILSQGYNEQFF. In DNA form, the CDR3 reads TGTGCCAGTAGTATTCTGAGTCAAGGCTACAATGAGCAGTTCTTC.

CDR3 nucleotides: TGCAGCGTTGTTTGGCGGCTAGTTGCCTACAATGAGCAGTTCTTC. As protein: CSVVWRLVAYNEQFF. The V and J genes are TRBV29-1 and TRBJ2-1; D uncertain. Germline CDR1 is SQVTM and CDR2 is ANQGSEA. V lost 4 bases and J 2 bases, leaving 15 bases between the germline ends. The CDR3 sequence is 15 residues long.

V usage is TRBV6-2 or TRBV6-3 and J usage is TRBJ2-7; D may be TRBD2 (6 bases). The V and J ends lost 6 bases and 6 bases respectively, with 9 bases between them. The CDR3 is made up of 11 amino acids. CDR1 is MNHEY and CDR2 is SVGEGT in the germline V gene. The DNA for the CDR3 is TGTGCCAGCAGGTCGGGAGTCGAGCAGTACTTC. This translates into CASRSGVEQYF.

The rearrangement links TRBV20-1 to TRBJ2-7; D is perhaps TRBD1 (6 bases). The CDR3 has 14 amino acids. Trimming removed 6 bases at V and 5 bases at J, with 20 bases between. Looked up from germline, CDR1 is DFQATT and CDR2 is SNEGSKA (reference sequence). CDR3 sequence: CSAQLAGVMDEQYF. The CDR3 DNA follows: TGCAGTGCCCAACTCGCAGGGGTGATGGACGAGCAGTACTTC.

The V and J genes are TRBV6-5 and TRBJ2-3; 7 bases map to TRBD1. Unmatched junction bases numbered 13, after V lost 6 bases and J lost 4 bases. Looked up from germline, CDR1 is MNHEY and CDR2 is SVGAGI. CDR3 length equals 16 residues. The CDR3 DNA follows: TGTGCCAGCAGAAAAGGGACAGAGCTTAGGTCAGATACGCAGTATTTT. Protein: CASRKGTELRSDTQYF.

A few counts support this clonotype. The V and J genes are TRBV5-5 and TRBJ2-1; D possibly corresponds to TRBD2 (6 bases). Looked up from germline, CDR1 is SGHKS and CDR2 is YYEKEE (reference sequence). Deletions cut 2 bases from V and 7 bases from J, with 22 bases between. The CDR3 sequence is 17 residues long. CDR3 region: CASSLWKGGEVRNEQFF. The CDR3 coding sequence is TGTGCCAGCAGCTTATGGAAGGGCGGGGAAGTGAGGAATGAGCAGTTCTTC.

This clonotype was seen repeatedly, ten times or more. The chain has TRBV27 and TRBJ2-5; 10 positions match TRBD1. CDR1 is MNHEY, CDR2 SMNVEV, per germline (reference sequence). V was clipped by 5 bases and J by 4 bases; unmatched bases: 16. CDR3 length equals 18 residues. The CDR3 sequence is CASSDAGTGAPVLETQYF. In nucleotides, the CDR3 is TGTGCCAGCAGTGACGCCGGGACAGGGGCGCCCGTTTTAGAGACCCAGTACTTC.

This clonotype is a singleton in its sample. J is TRBJ1-1 and V is TRBV10-3; weak D call: TRBD1 (5 bases). V gave up 9 bases and J gave up 0 bases, with 11 bases separating them. The CDR3 sequence is 13 residues long. Germline assignment: CDR1 ENHRY and CDR2 SYGVKD. CDR3 DNA sequence: TGTGCCATGCTGGGACGGATGAACACTGAAGCTTTCTTT. Its protein product is CAMLGRMNTEAFF.

V is TRBV20-1 and J is TRBJ2-3, with TRBD2 matching over 7 bases. From germline, CDR1 is DFQATT and CDR2 SNEGSKA (reference sequence). This CDR3 comprises 16 residues. V lost 2 bases, J lost 7 bases, and 15 bases stayed unmatched. The CDR3 sequence: CSARQRASGAWHTQYF. The CDR3 DNA is TGCAGTGCTAGACAACGCGCTAGCGGCGCATGGCATACGCAGTATTTT.

The rearrangement links TRBV12-3 or TRBV12-4 to TRBJ2-3; 7 bases are shared with TRBD1. This CDR3 contains 15 residues. V lost 2 bases, J lost 2 bases, and 4 bases stayed unmatched. CDR3 sequence (DNA): TGTGCCAGCAGTTTATTCGGACAGGCCACAGATACGCAGTATTTT. It codes for CASSLFGQATDTQYF.

The chain carries TRBV18 and TRBJ2-5; perhaps TRBD1 as D (6 bases). V was shortened by 5 bases and J by 5 bases, with 15 bases between the two germline ends. CDR3 size: 14 residues. Germline CDR1 reads KGHSH; CDR2 reads LQKENI. The CDR3 bases are TGTGCCAGCTCAAGCAGGGGTGTGGCGGAGACCCAGTACTTC. Residues: CASSSRGVAETQYF.

The chain couples TRBV4-3 to TRBJ1-2; tentative D call: TRBD1 (6 bases). Trimming removed 0 bases from V and 6 bases from J, with 14 bases in between. The CDR3 extends over 15 amino acids. Germline V gene sequence: CDR1 LGHNA, CDR2 YSLEER. The CDR3 loop is CASSQDPTWGHGYTF. The CDR3 nucleotides read TGCGCCAGCAGCCAAGATCCAACATGGGGGCATGGCTACACCTTC.

The chain is built from TRBV5-1 and TRBJ2-3, with 11 bases that match TRBD2. The CDR3 extends over 16 amino acids. Trimming took 4 bases from V and 5 from J; bases not matched to a gene: 9. The germline CDR1 and CDR2 sequences are SGHRS and YFSETQ. The CDR3 protein is CASSSPPSGRKDTQYF. The DNA for the CDR3 is TGCGCCAGCAGCAGCCCCCCTAGCGGGAGGAAAGATACGCAGTATTTT.

The chain employs TRBV24-1 and TRBJ2-1; the D is unclear. Germline V lookup: CDR1 KGHDR, CDR2 SFDVKD. The CDR3 totals 16 residues. Deletions cut 2 bases from V and 7 bases from J, with 17 bases between. CDR3 loop: CATSDSGYKMGNEQFF. The CDR3 nucleotides read TGTGCCACCAGTGATTCCGGGTATAAAATGGGGAATGAGCAGTTCTTC.

The genes are TRBV20-1 and TRBJ2-4; D gene uncertain. Trimming pared 1 base from V and 1 base from J, leaving 8 bases between. The CDR3 consists of 14 residues. The V gene's germline CDR1 is DFQATT and CDR2 SNEGSKA (reference sequence). CDR3 protein: CSARGMEAKNIQYF. CDR3 sequence (DNA): TGCAGTGCTAGAGGGATGGAGGCCAAAAACATTCAGTACTTC.

This clonotype was counted only a few times. The chain recombines TRBV27 with TRBJ2-1, with 11 bases lining up with TRBD2. V was pared by 5 bases and J by 8 bases, with 8 bases of the junction left unmatched. CDR3 length: 15 residues. Germline V lookup: CDR1 MNHEY, CDR2 SMNVEV (reference sequence). As DNA, the CDR3 is TGTGCCAGCAGTCCAATAGCGGGAGGGAGTGATGAGCAGTTCTTC. Its translation: CASSPIAGGSDEQFF.

The CDR3 DNA follows: TGCAGTGCCTCGGGACTGGGCTATGGCTACACCTTC. This codes for CSASGLGYGYTF. The chain uses TRBV20-1 and TRBJ1-2; D perhaps matches TRBD1 (5 bases). Germline CDR1 reads DFQATT; CDR2 reads SNEGSKA (reference sequence). V was trimmed by 6 bases and J by 4 bases, leaving 12 bases between them. CDR3 size: 12 residues.

This clonotype was seen a few times. V and J are TRBV29-1 and TRBJ2-7, with 7 bases aligning to TRBD2. Losses at the gene ends were 4 bases for V and 1 base for J; bases not matched to a gene: 10. Germline loops: CDR1 SQVTM, CDR2 ANQGSEA. The CDR3 is made up of 15 amino acids. CDR3 in DNA: TGCAGCGTTGGGCGGGGGACGGGGAAGTCCTACGAGCAGTACTTC. It yields the protein CSVGRGTGKSYEQYF.

The chain is built from TRBV5-1 and TRBJ1-1; D is unclear. Germline V gives CDR1 SGHRS, CDR2 YFSETQ. This CDR3 is 11 amino acids long. Trimming removed 3 bases from V and 8 bases from J, with 8 bases in between. CDR3 amino acids: CASSSNIEAFF. CDR3 in DNA: TGCGCCAGCAGCTCCAACATAGAAGCTTTCTTT.

This clonotype was seen a handful of times. The J gene is TRBJ2-6, the V gene TRBV7-9, with 10 positions matching TRBD1. J lost 2 bases, V lost 2 bases, and 6 bases had no gene match. The CDR3 loop spans 18 amino acids. Germline values: CDR1 SEHNR, CDR2 FQNEAQ (reference sequence). The CDR3 sequence is CASSLPTGGGAGANVLTF. CDR3 sequence (DNA): TGTGCCAGCAGCTTACCGACAGGGGGCGGCGCTGGGGCCAACGTCCTGACTTTC.

The chain carries TRBV5-1 and TRBJ2-3; TRBD1 is a possible D gene (6 bases). Germline CDR1 is SGHRS and CDR2 is YFSETQ. The CDR3 totals 13 residues. V lost 5 bases and J lost 8, with 15 bases in between. The CDR3 region is CASSARGSRTQYF. DNA of the CDR3: TGCGCCAGCAGTGCGAGGGGGTCCCGTACGCAGTATTTT.

The chain combines TRBV20-1 with TRBJ2-1; TRBD2 matches at 13 bases. This CDR3 has 15 residues. Germline CDR1 and CDR2: DFQATT and SNEGSKA (reference sequence). J gave up 7 bases and V 1 base, and 4 bases lay outside the gene matches. CDR3 loop: CSARAGTSGTNEQFF. The CDR3 region has the DNA TGCAGTGCTAGAGCCGGGACTAGCGGGACTAATGAGCAGTTCTTC.

The rearrangement uses TRBV7-8 and TRBJ1-6; the match to TRBD1 covers 8 bases. This CDR3 is built from 15 residues. Germline assignment: CDR1 SGHVS and CDR2 FQNEAQ. J lost 7 bases, V lost 5 bases, and 7 bases had no gene match. CDR3 sequence reads: CASSKRTGRNSPLHF. The CDR3 coding sequence is TGTGCCAGCAGCAAACGGACAGGGAGGAATTCACCCCTCCACTTT.

The genes are TRBV3-1 and TRBJ1-4; D is possibly TRBD1 (5 bases). Between the trimmed V and J ends, which lost 4 bases and 2 bases, there was a span of 14 bases. The CDR3 runs to 16 residues. Germline values: CDR1 LGHDT, CDR2 YNNKEL (reference sequence). The DNA of the CDR3 is TGTGCCAGCAGCCTACCGAAGGGGCCGACTAATGAAAAACTGTTTTTT. Protein sequence: CASSLPKGPTNEKLFF.

This clonotype was counted between two and nine times. DNA of the CDR3: TGCAGTGCTAGTAAACAGGGTAGCTCCTACGAGCAGTACTTC. Protein product: CSASKQGSSYEQYF. This chain links TRBV20-1 with TRBJ2-7; D perhaps matches TRBD1 (6 bases). The CDR3 runs 14 residues. Germline loops: CDR1 DFQATT, CDR2 SNEGSKA (reference sequence). Trimming cost V 3 bases and J 0 bases, with 12 bases left between them.

The sample holds a few counts of this clonotype. The rearrangement joins TRBV29-1 to TRBJ1-1; 10 nucleotides match TRBD1. The V gene end was trimmed by 2 bases and the J gene end by 5 bases; junction bases not matched to a gene: 2. Germline CDR1 reads SQVTM; CDR2 reads ANQGSEA. The CDR3 runs 13 residues. Here the CDR3 reads CSVERTGGTEAFF. The CDR3 DNA sequence: TGCAGCGTTGAAAGGACAGGGGGTACTGAAGCTTTCTTT.

This clonotype was detected a few times. The V and J genes are TRBV5-6 and TRBJ1-6; no clear D. Germline V gene lookup returns CDR1 SGHDT and CDR2 YYEEEE. V lost 1 base, J lost 8 bases, and 4 bases lay in between. The CDR3 covers 12 residues. The CDR3 nucleotides read TGTGCCAGCAGCTTGATATATTCACCCCTCCACTTT. The encoded protein is CASSLIYSPLHF. Drawing the rest from reference TRBV5-6 and TRBJ1-6, the complete variable domain is DAGVTQSPTHLIKTRGQQVTLRCSPKSGHDTVSWYQQALGQGPQFIFQYYEEEERQRGNFPDRFSGHQFPNYSSELNVNALLLGDSALYLCASSLIYSPLHFGNGTRLTVT.

This clonotype has only a few counts. This chain connects TRBV9 to TRBJ2-1; 9 bases align to TRBD2. Germline values: CDR1 SGDLS, CDR2 YYNGEE. The junction had 10 bases not matched to a gene; V was cut back by 4 bases and J by 5 bases. The CDR3 length is 16 residues. The chain's CDR3 is CASSPLAGDLDNEQFF. In DNA form, the CDR3 reads TGTGCCAGCAGCCCGTTAGCGGGAGACCTCGACAATGAGCAGTTCTTC.